The next 14 T cell receptor beta chains were all read from a single sample in a study of shared clonotypes between healthy human individuals. Data came from immunoSEQ multiplex PCR; TCRdb stores just in-frame clones and leaves some out. The table has about 510,000 clones, 79% seen once; the top ten hold 10% to 15%. Sequencing was done on a sample of PBMCs. These receptors were obtained from a woman aged 40-49 years in good health. Some clones in this sample may be carry-over from other donors' samples.

CDR3 residues: CASTQARGSGNTEAFF. DNA for the CDR3: TGTGCCAGCACCCAGGCCAGGGGTTCGGGGAACACTGAAGCTTTCTTT. The V call is TRBV28, the J call TRBJ1-1, with a tentative D call TRBD1 (6 bases). This CDR3 is built from 16 residues. Per germline, CDR1 MDHEN and CDR2 SYDVKM. The ends were cut back, 7 bases at V and 1 base at J, with 19 bases in the middle.

Ten or more counts support this clone. V and J are TRBV6-1 and TRBJ2-5; the match to TRBD2 covers 11 bases. The end of the DNA aligns better with TRBJ2-7, so the J call may be wrong. CDR1 and CDR2 (germline): MNHNS, SASEGT. There are 15 residues in the CDR3. CDR3 protein: CASEGTSGSSYEQYF. The CDR3 coding sequence is TGTGCCAGCGAAGGAACTAGCGGGAGTTCCTACGAGCAGTACTTC.

The chain joins TRBV9 to TRBJ2-7; D is uncertain. There are 15 residues in the CDR3. Trimming pared 0 bases from V and 0 bases from J, leaving 10 bases between. The germline gives CDR1 SGDLS, CDR2 YYNGEE. This CDR3 is CASSVGRSTSYEQYF. In nucleotides, the CDR3 is TGTGCCAGCAGCGTAGGTCGGTCCACCTCCTACGAGCAGTACTTC.

The genes are TRBV5-1 and TRBJ2-2; no clear D gene. Germline CDR1 is SGHRS and CDR2 is YFSETQ. Trimming pared 0 bases from V and 2 bases from J, leaving 5 bases between. The CDR3 has 14 amino acids. CDR3 DNA sequence: TGCGCCAGCAGCTTGGAACGTAACACCGGGGAGCTGTTTTTT. Its translation is CASSLERNTGELFF.

The chain links TRBV15 to TRBJ1-5; D unclear. CDR1 LNHNV and CDR2 YYDKDF come from the germline V gene (reference sequence). The CDR3 spans 13 residues. Trimming removed 0 bases at V and 9 bases at J, with 9 bases between. CDR3 in amino acids: CATSRDRAGPQHF. The CDR3 DNA is TGTGCCACCAGCAGAGATCGGGCCGGGCCCCAGCATTTT.

The chain is built from TRBV27 and TRBJ2-1; D perhaps matches TRBD2 (6 bases). Germline V gene sequence: CDR1 MNHEY, CDR2 SMNVEV (reference sequence). Trimming took off 3 bases at V and 4 bases at J, with 13 bases between the two ends. This CDR3 comprises 15 residues. The CDR3 DNA reads TGTGCCAGCAGTTTTGGGGGGTCCAGATACAATGAGCAGTTCTTC. Its translation: CASSFGGSRYNEQFF.

The chain carries TRBV15 and TRBJ2-7; D call uncertain. The CDR3 spans 15 residues. V lost 0 bases to trimming and J lost 0 bases, with 9 bases between them. From germline, CDR1 is LNHNV and CDR2 YYDKDF (reference sequence). DNA of the CDR3: TGTGCCACCAGCAGAGATCGAGGCAGCTCCTACGAGCAGTACTTC. It yields the protein CATSRDRGSSYEQYF.

This clone was observed once. This chain links TRBV29-1 with TRBJ2-5; the D gene is possibly TRBD2 (6 bases). Trimming took off 5 bases at V and 0 bases at J, with 16 bases between the two ends. The CDR3 extends over 15 amino acids. Looked up from germline, CDR1 is SQVTM and CDR2 is ANQGSEA. Here the CDR3 DNA reads TGCAGCGTTCCACCCGCGGGAATGTACCAAGAGACCCAGTACTTC. Protein product: CSVPPAGMYQETQYF.

This clone has at least ten counts. The chain carries TRBV25-1 and TRBJ1-4; 8 bases match TRBD1. The germline V gene has CDR1 MGHDK and CDR2 SYGVNS. The V and J ends lost 0 bases and 5 bases, in that order; junction bases with no gene match: 2. The CDR3 length is 15 residues. The DNA for the CDR3 is TGTGCCAGCAGTGAATATACAGGGGGAAATGAAAAACTGTTTTTT. Translation gives CASSEYTGGNEKLFF.

CDR3 residues: CASSPQAGVNTGELFF. Written as DNA, the CDR3 is TGTGCCAGCTCACCCCAAGCGGGCGTGAACACCGGGGAGCTGTTTTTT. The V and J genes are TRBV18 and TRBJ2-2; possibly TRBD2 for D (6 bases). V was pared by 3 bases and J by 1 base, with 12 bases between. The CDR3 runs to 16 residues. From germline, CDR1 is KGHSH and CDR2 LQKENI.

This chain links TRBV5-1 with TRBJ2-7, with D hard to call. Trimming pared 7 bases from V and 0 bases from J, leaving 14 bases between. This CDR3 is 14 amino acids long. Germline CDR1 and CDR2: SGHRS and YFSETQ. In DNA, the CDR3 is TGCGCCAGCTACCTTGATCTTAGCTCCTACGAGCAGTACTTC. The encoded protein is CASYLDLSSYEQYF.

The chain employs TRBV15 and TRBJ2-1; possibly TRBD2 for D (5 bases). CDR1 and CDR2 (germline): LNHNV, YYDKDF (reference sequence). Trimming shortened V by 1 base and J by 8 bases, and 12 bases separated the two germline ends. The CDR3 has 14 residues. For the CDR3, the DNA is TGTGCCACCAGCAGAGCTCTAGCCTCCTATGAGCAGTTCTTC. Its protein is CATSRALASYEQFF.

The rearrangement joins TRBV6-6 to TRBJ1-3, with D possibly TRBD1 on 5 matching bases. In germline, CDR1 is MNHNY, CDR2 SVGAGI (reference sequence). This CDR3 region has 15 residues. Trimming stripped 2 bases from V and 8 bases from J, with 16 bases between. For the CDR3, the DNA is TGTGCCAGCAGTTACAGGGGTGAGGCCCCGGACACCATATATTTT. Its protein is CASSYRGEAPDTIYF.

J is TRBJ1-1 and V is TRBV5-8, with 7 bases fitting TRBD1. V dropped 2 bases and J dropped 10; count of bases not matched to a gene: 8. Germline CDR1 reads SGHTS; CDR2 reads YDEGEE. The CDR3 consists of 13 residues. This CDR3 reads CASSFRQGSGAFF. The CDR3, as DNA: TGTGCCAGCAGCTTCCGACAGGGTTCGGGAGCTTTCTTT.